The 29 T cell receptor beta chains presented below share a single source sample, sequenced in a study of T cell repertoires in cytomegalovirus infection. From the reads, TCRdb called clonotypes with MiXCR, one entry per CDR3 protein. The table lists some 390,000 distinct CDR3 sequences, around a sixth of them singletons. The sequenced material came from PBMCs. These TCRs come from a human donor in good health (CMV status not recorded). Some clones in this sample may be carry-over from other donors' samples.

This clonotype was counted once. The V call is TRBV29-1, the J call TRBJ2-1; 9 nucleotides match TRBD2. V lost 6 bases and J lost 6; bases outside the gene matches: 9. CDR3 length: 14 amino acids. Looked up from germline, CDR1 is SQVTM and CDR2 is ANQGSEA. The CDR3 coding sequence is TGCAGCGTGGCCCTGGCGGGAGGGCCCAATGAGCAGTTCTTC. It yields the protein CSVALAGGPNEQFF.

This clonotype came up a few times. The chain combines TRBV2 with TRBJ2-7; D is undetermined. Trimming removed 9 bases from V and 4 bases from J, with 13 bases in between. The CDR3 runs to 12 residues. The germline V gene encodes CDR1 SNHLY and CDR2 FYNNEI. The CDR3 spells CASRRWPYEQYF. The CDR3, as DNA: TGTGCCAGTCGCCGTTGGCCTTACGAGCAGTACTTC. Supplemented by reference TRBV2 and TRBJ2-7, the full variable domain reads EPEVTQTPSHQVTQMGQEVILRCVPISNHLYFYWYRQILGQKVEFLVSFYNNEISEKSEIFDDQFSVERPDGSNFTLKIRSTKLEDSAMYFCASRRWPYEQYFGPGTRLTVT.

This clonotype was seen more than once but under ten times. The chain recombines TRBV30 with TRBJ2-3; 7 positions match TRBD2. The length of the CDR3 is 14 residues. V lost 4 bases to trimming and J lost 4 bases; unmatched junction nucleotides: 8. Germline CDR1 is GTSNPN and CDR2 is SVGIG (reference sequence). The CDR3 region is CAWTVGGSADTQYF. In DNA form, the CDR3 reads TGTGCCTGGACGGTGGGCGGGAGCGCAGATACGCAGTATTTT.

There are a few counts of this clonotype. V gene TRBV2 combines with J gene TRBJ2-1; 7 bases map to TRBD2. The CDR3 sequence is 15 residues long. J lost 6 bases, V lost 6 bases, and 11 bases had no gene match. Looked up from germline, CDR1 is SNHLY and CDR2 is FYNNEI. The CDR3 region is CASRPLAGEANEQFF. CDR3 nucleotides: TGTGCCAGCAGACCGCTCGCGGGGGAAGCCAATGAGCAGTTCTTC.

The sample holds a few counts of this clonotype. J is TRBJ1-1 and V is TRBV20-1; TRBD1 is a possible D gene (5 bases). Germline V CDR1 and CDR2: DFQATT, SNEGSKA (reference sequence). The V end was cut by 3 bases, the J end by 0 bases, with 17 bases between. There are 16 residues in the CDR3. The DNA of the CDR3 is TGCAGTGCTAGGCATTCCGGTGGGGGGGTGAACACTGAAGCTTTCTTT. The encoded protein is CSARHSGGGVNTEAFF.

The chain uses TRBV10-3 and TRBJ2-1; 7 nucleotides match TRBD2. The V segment lost 6 bases and the J segment 8 bases; nucleotides outside the gene matches: 16. The germline CDR1 and CDR2 sequences are ENHRY and SYGVKD. There are 16 residues in the CDR3. The CDR3 DNA sequence: TGTGCCATCAGCTCCTTGACTAGCTCGTTACGGCATGAGCAGTTCTTC. It encodes CAISSLTSSLRHEQFF.

This clonotype was recorded a few times. The chain joins TRBV10-3 to TRBJ1-1; D is ambiguous. Germline CDR1 and CDR2: ENHRY and SYGVKD. The V gene lost 2 bases and the J gene lost 1 base, with 8 bases spanning the gap. The CDR3 consists of 14 residues. The CDR3 nucleotides read TGTGCCATCAGTGAGATCGGGGAGAACACTGAAGCTTTCTTT. Protein product: CAISEIGENTEAFF.

This clonotype was seen many times. The chain uses TRBV6-1 and TRBJ2-1; D is unclear. V lost 9 bases to trimming and J lost 4 bases, with 10 bases between them. Germline V gene lookup returns CDR1 MNHNS and CDR2 SASEGT. CDR3 length equals 12 residues. The CDR3 nucleotides are TGTGCCAGTGGGGTTACATACAATGAGCAGTTCTTC. Its protein product is CASGVTYNEQFF.

In its sample, this clonotype was seen a few times. The chain combines TRBV6-5 with TRBJ2-5; D gene ambiguous. The CDR3 loop spans 13 amino acids. The V gene's germline CDR1 is MNHEY and CDR2 SVGAGI. V was trimmed by 6 bases and J by 4 bases, leaving 12 bases between them. The CDR3 is CASRSLAGETQYF. DNA for the CDR3: TGTGCCAGCAGATCGTTAGCCGGAGAGACCCAGTACTTC.

J is TRBJ2-7 and V is TRBV12-3 or TRBV12-4, with a tentative D call TRBD2 (7 bases). This CDR3 has 14 residues. Trimming took 3 bases from V and 6 from J, leaving 15 bases between them. The CDR3 protein is CASSLGGQISEQYF. In DNA form, the CDR3 reads TGTGCCAGCAGTTTGGGGGGGCAGATTAGCGAGCAGTACTTC.

This clonotype was counted ten times or more. The chain joins TRBV7-2 to TRBJ1-1; tentatively, D is TRBD1 (5 bases). The germline V gene encodes CDR1 SGHTA and CDR2 FQGNSA. The CDR3 spans 14 residues. V lost 5 bases and J lost 0, with 10 bases in between. The chain's CDR3 is CASSHRHLNTEAFF. The CDR3 DNA sequence: TGTGCCAGCAGCCACAGGCATCTGAACACTGAAGCTTTCTTT.

This clonotype has a handful of counts. This chain joins TRBV7-8 and TRBJ1-5; unclear D gene. Germline V gene data show CDR1 as SGHVS and CDR2 as FQNEAQ. The V end was cut by 2 bases, the J end by 0 bases, with 14 bases between. The CDR3 runs to 17 residues. The CDR3 loop reads CASSLRSAVYSNQPQHF. Written as DNA, the CDR3 is TGTGCCAGCAGCTTAAGGTCGGCAGTTTATAGCAATCAGCCCCAGCATTTT.

This clonotype was seen repeatedly, ten times or more. This chain joins TRBV7-2 and TRBJ2-7; 9 bases line up with TRBD1. J lost 1 base, V lost 3 bases, and 7 bases had no gene match. The CDR3 extends over 16 amino acids. CDR1 is SGHTA, CDR2 FQGNSA, per germline. CDR3 amino acids: CASSFAGTGRSYEQYF. In DNA form, the CDR3 reads TGTGCCAGCAGCTTCGCCGGGACAGGGAGATCCTACGAGCAGTACTTC.

Here the CDR3 DNA reads TGTGCCACACAGGGATACTCTGGCTACACCTTC. This gives the protein CATQGYSGYTF. This chain joins TRBV19 and TRBJ1-2, with D tentatively TRBD1 (6 bases). Germline CDR1 is LNHDA and CDR2 is SQIVND (reference sequence). This CDR3 is built from 11 residues. The V end was cut by 10 bases, the J end by 7 bases, with 13 bases between. The full variable domain, in which reference TRBV19 and TRBJ1-2 provide the parts outside the CDR3, is DGGITQSPKYLFRKEGQNVTLSCEQNLNHDAMYWYRQDPGQGLRLIYYSQIVNDFQKGDIAEGYSVSREKKESFPLTVTSAQKNPTAFYLCATQGYSGYTFGSGTRLTVV.

Worth noting for this clonotype: With only one base between it and a far larger clone, this is likely a read error. Because the CDR3's place on the DNA is in doubt, the DNA is left out and the CDR3 is given as listed by TCRdb. The chain couples TRBV7-2 to TRBJ2-3; no DNA check was done on the table's D call, TRBD2. The CDR3 length is 16 residues, termini included. Germline V lookup: CDR1 SGHTA, CDR2 FQGNSA. The CDR3 sequence is CASSLVAGGSTDTQNF.

J is TRBJ2-7 and V is TRBV6-6; no firm D call. Germline V lookup: CDR1 MNHNY, CDR2 SVGAGI (reference sequence). V was shortened by 6 bases and J by 4 bases, with 19 bases between the two germline ends. The CDR3 runs 15 residues. CDR3 amino acids: CASREFVVETYEQYF. DNA of the CDR3: TGTGCCAGCAGGGAATTTGTAGTCGAAACATACGAGCAGTACTTC.

This clonotype was observed at least ten times. This chain joins TRBV7-2 and TRBJ1-4; perhaps TRBD1 as D (6 bases). With 6 bases removed from V and 5 bases from J, the gap between germline ends came to 10 bases. The CDR3 has 13 amino acids. Germline-derived CDR1 and CDR2 are SGHTA and FQGNSA. The CDR3 spells CASRKGQNEKLFF. As DNA, the CDR3 is TGTGCCAGCAGGAAGGGACAAAATGAAAAACTGTTTTTT.

V gene TRBV7-2 combines with J gene TRBJ2-5; D remains ambiguous. The CDR3 spans 14 residues. Germline-derived CDR1 and CDR2 are SGHTA and FQGNSA. The germline V and J ends were trimmed by 3 bases and 1 base, with 9 bases remaining between them. The CDR3 sequence is CASSFNAIQETQYF. The CDR3 region has the DNA TGTGCCAGCAGCTTTAATGCCATCCAAGAGACCCAGTACTTC.

This clonotype was picked up a small number of times. The chain couples TRBV10-1 to TRBJ1-2; D remains ambiguous. CDR3 size: 13 residues. Germline CDR1 reads WNHNN; CDR2 reads SYGVQD (reference sequence). Trimming removed 3 bases at V and 4 bases at J, with 9 bases between. CDR3 nucleotide sequence: TGCGCCAGCAGTGATAATAGAGGCTATGGCTACACCTTC. It is translated as CASSDNRGYGYTF.

In its sample, this clonotype was seen many times. The CDR3 reads CASSQVQNTEAFF. The CDR3 region has the DNA TGCGCCAGCAGCCAAGTCCAAAACACTGAAGCTTTCTTT. The J gene is TRBJ1-1, the V gene TRBV4-1; D gene uncertain. The V end lost 1 base, the J end lost 2 bases, and 5 bases lay between the germline ends. The germline V gene encodes CDR1 MGHRA and CDR2 YSYEKL. The CDR3 is 13 residues long.

This clonotype was recorded many times. This chain uses TRBV7-2 with TRBJ2-7, with TRBD2 matching over 8 bases. CDR3 size: 14 residues. Germline V CDR1 and CDR2: SGHTA, FQGNSA. The V gene end was trimmed by 5 bases and the J gene end by 5 bases; junction bases not matched to a gene: 8. The CDR3 is CASSRGLASNEQYF. The CDR3 nucleotides are TGTGCCAGCAGCCGAGGACTAGCTTCGAACGAGCAGTACTTC.

This clonotype was detected a few times. This rearrangement joins TRBV7-2 to TRBJ2-5; the D gene is possibly TRBD2 (6 bases). V lost 4 bases, J lost 5 bases, and 11 bases lay in between. The CDR3 has 13 amino acids. Germline loops: CDR1 SGHTA, CDR2 FQGNSA. This chain's CDR3 is CASSSQAGETQYF. CDR3 sequence (DNA): TGTGCCAGCAGCTCACAGGCGGGGGAGACCCAGTACTTC.

The V call is TRBV27, the J call TRBJ2-7; D is tentatively TRBD1 or TRBD2 (5 bases each). CDR3 size: 14 residues. The V gene lost 2 bases and the J gene lost 6 bases, with 14 bases spanning the gap. Germline CDR1 MNHEY, CDR2 SMNVEV (reference sequence). This chain's CDR3 is CASSLAGAGIEQYF. The CDR3, as DNA: TGTGCCAGCAGTTTAGCCGGGGCTGGTATCGAGCAGTACTTC.

This clonotype occurred many times. V gene TRBV7-2 combines with J gene TRBJ2-1; D not certain. Germline V gives CDR1 SGHTA, CDR2 FQGNSA. V lost 6 bases to trimming and J lost 6 bases, with 18 bases between them. CDR3 size: 15 residues. Here the CDR3 DNA reads TGTGCCAGCAGTTTTTATTCCTCCTCCCCCAATGAGCAGTTCTTC. It yields the protein CASSFYSSSPNEQFF.

V usage is TRBV20-1 and J usage is TRBJ2-7; D is unresolved. Germline V gene lookup returns CDR1 DFQATT and CDR2 SNEGSKA (reference sequence). The CDR3 is made up of 11 amino acids. Trimming left V 1 base short and J 2 bases short, with 3 bases between. CDR3 sequence: CSARGAYEQYF. The CDR3 nucleotides read TGCAGTGCTAGAGGGGCCTACGAGCAGTACTTC.

The CDR3 is CSAQLHSPLHF. Here the CDR3 DNA reads TGCAGTGCGCAGCTTCATTCACCCCTCCACTTT. This chain links TRBV20-1 with TRBJ1-6, with D unclear. The V and J ends lost 6 bases and 8 bases respectively, with 8 bases between them. Germline V lookup: CDR1 DFQATT, CDR2 SNEGSKA (reference sequence). This CDR3 comprises 11 residues.

The chain has TRBV6-5 and TRBJ2-2, with D perhaps matching TRBD1 or TRBD2 (5 bases each). The CDR3 spans 14 residues. Deletions cut 5 bases from V and 7 bases from J, with 14 bases between. From germline, CDR1 is MNHEY and CDR2 SVGAGI. The chain's CDR3 is CASSTGTRHGELFF. CDR3 DNA sequence: TGTGCCAGCAGTACCGGGACCCGCCACGGGGAGCTGTTTTTT.

This clonotype was seen more than once but under ten times. The chain recombines TRBV12-3 or TRBV12-4 with TRBJ2-7, with D tentatively TRBD2 (6 bases). The CDR3 covers 15 residues. The V gene lost 6 bases and the J gene lost 2 bases, with 17 bases spanning the gap. The CDR3 DNA is TGTGCCAGCAGGTCCGGGGTGCGGGACCCCTACGAGCAGTACTTC. Its protein product is CASRSGVRDPYEQYF.

DNA of the CDR3: TGTGCCAGCAAGGTGATCAGGGAGGCTACGCAGTATTTT. Protein sequence: CASKVIREATQYF. The chain joins TRBV6-6 to TRBJ2-3; possible D gene TRBD2, 6 bases. This CDR3 has 13 residues. Germline-derived CDR1 and CDR2 are MNHNY and SVGAGI (reference sequence). Trimming took off 7 bases at V and 8 bases at J, with 16 bases between the two ends.